These 10 T cell receptor beta chains were all obtained from the same sample, sequenced in a study of T cells in Graves' hyperthyroidism and ophthalmopathy. RNA transcripts yielded amplified TCR beta CDR3 regions. When the TCR CDR3 underwent first-round RT-PCR, the HTBI primer set was used. TCRdb processed the multiplex PCR reads anew with MiXCR; each CDR3 protein has one entry. The sample includes about 210,000 distinct CDR3 sequences, approximately 17% of them seen just once. Specimen: blood. These receptors were taken from a man between 45 and 60 years old with Graves' hyperthyroidism.

In its sample, this clonotype was seen a few times. The chain recombines TRBV12-3 or TRBV12-4 with TRBJ2-6, with TRBD1 matching 7 bases. V shed 3 bases and J 0 bases; nucleotides not matched to a gene: 5. The CDR3 is 17 residues long. The CDR3: CASSLTGLISGANVLTF. CDR3 in DNA: TGTGCCAGCAGTTTGACAGGGCTTATCTCTGGGGCCAACGTCCTGACTTTC.

This clonotype has a handful of counts. The chain employs TRBV11-2 and TRBJ1-1, with D unclear. The V end was cut by 0 bases, the J end by 5 bases, with 10 bases between. Germline V CDR1 and CDR2: SGHAT, FQNNGV. This CDR3 has 14 residues. CDR3 DNA: TGTGCCAGCAGCTTAGATCTGGACGTAACTGAAGCTTTCTTT. Its protein product is CASSLDLDVTEAFF.

This clonotype was counted at least ten times. This chain uses TRBV11-2 with TRBJ1-1; D is unclear. This CDR3 has 13 residues. The V end was cut by 2 bases, the J end by 7 bases, with 11 bases between. Germline CDR1 SGHAT, CDR2 FQNNGV. The CDR3 region has the DNA TGTGCCAGCAGCTTATTAGGCAGGAGTGAAGCTTTCTTT. As protein: CASSLLGRSEAFF.

The chain has TRBV6-1 and TRBJ1-1, with D perhaps matching TRBD1 (6 bases). Germline values: CDR1 MNHNS, CDR2 SASEGT. The CDR3 is 14 residues long. V lost 6 bases and J 10 bases, leaving 21 bases between the germline ends. The CDR3 region is CASSAQGRFIGAFF. The CDR3, as DNA: TGTGCCAGCAGCGCACAGGGTCGCTTTATTGGAGCTTTCTTT.

Written as DNA, the CDR3 is TGTGCCAGCAGCTATCCGGGAGGGCCTTTAGAGACCCAGTACTTC. This translates into CASSYPGGPLETQYF. The chain recombines TRBV5-5 with TRBJ2-5, with 8 bases fitting TRBD2. Germline CDR1 and CDR2: SGHKS and YYEKEE (reference sequence). CDR3 size: 15 residues. The V and J ends lost 3 bases and 4 bases, in that order; junction bases with no gene match: 8.

This clonotype was observed a handful of times. The chain links TRBV10-3 to TRBJ2-2; 8 nucleotides match TRBD1. This CDR3 region has 16 residues. Germline lookup yields CDR1 ENHRY and CDR2 SYGVKD. The ends lost 7 bases at V and 0 bases at J; junction bases unmatched: 7. CDR3: CAITTPQGANTGELFF. The DNA of the CDR3 is TGTGCCATCACAACCCCACAGGGGGCGAACACCGGGGAGCTGTTTTTT.

This clonotype was observed many times. The V gene is TRBV30, the J gene TRBJ2-7; 7 bases map to TRBD2. Trimming cost V 2 bases and J 6 bases; bases outside gene matches: 1. This CDR3 has 11 amino acids. Germline values: CDR1 GTSNPN, CDR2 SVGIG (reference sequence). The CDR3 protein is CAWSWEGEQYF. The DNA for the CDR3 is TGTGCCTGGAGTTGGGAGGGCGAGCAGTACTTC.

This chain uses TRBV12-3 or TRBV12-4 with TRBJ1-4; TRBD1 is a possible D gene (6 bases). The CDR3 totals 14 residues. V lost 2 bases and J lost 4, with 8 bases in between. The CDR3 is CASSLYRDNEKLFF. DNA for the CDR3: TGTGCCAGCAGTTTATACAGGGATAATGAAAAACTGTTTTTT.

The V and J genes are TRBV29-1 and TRBJ1-4; 9 nucleotides agree with TRBD1. CDR3 size: 14 residues. CDR1 SQVTM and CDR2 ANQGSEA come from the germline V gene. The junction had 12 bases not matched to a gene; V was cut back by 6 bases and J by 10 bases. CDR3 protein: CSVGEQGAGGKLFF. CDR3 coding DNA: TGCAGCGTAGGAGAACAGGGGGCCGGGGGAAAACTGTTTTTT. The whole variable domain, remainder taken from reference TRBV29-1 and TRBJ1-4, is SAVISQKPSRDICQRGTSLTIQCQVDSQVTMMFWYRQQPGQSLTLIATANQGSEATYESGFVIDKFPISRPNLTFSTLTVSNMSPEDSSIYLCSVGEQGAGGKLFFGSGTQLSVL.

This clonotype was observed a few times. The chain joins TRBV27 to TRBJ1-1, with D perhaps matching TRBD1 (5 bases). The CDR3 sequence is 10 residues long. Germline V gives CDR1 MNHEY, CDR2 SMNVEV (reference sequence). V shed 11 bases and J shed 10 bases, with 14 bases lying between them. The CDR3 here is CAAGAGRAFF. For the CDR3, the DNA is TGTGCCGCCGGGGCAGGGAGAGCTTTCTTT.